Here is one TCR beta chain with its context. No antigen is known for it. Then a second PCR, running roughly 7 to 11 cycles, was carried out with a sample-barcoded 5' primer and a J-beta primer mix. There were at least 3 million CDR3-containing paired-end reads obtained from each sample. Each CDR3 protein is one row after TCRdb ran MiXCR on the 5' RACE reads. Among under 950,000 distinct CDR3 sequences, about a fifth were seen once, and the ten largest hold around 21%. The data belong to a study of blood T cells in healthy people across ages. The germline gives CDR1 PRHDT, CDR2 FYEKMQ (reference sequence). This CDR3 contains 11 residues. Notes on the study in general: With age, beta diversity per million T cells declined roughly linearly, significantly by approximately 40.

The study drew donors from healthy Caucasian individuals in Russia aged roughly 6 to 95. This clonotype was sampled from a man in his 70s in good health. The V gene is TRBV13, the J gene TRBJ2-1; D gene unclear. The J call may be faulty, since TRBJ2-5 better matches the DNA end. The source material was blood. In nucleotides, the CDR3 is TGTGCCAGCAGATGGATCGAGACCCAGTACTTC. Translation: CASRWIETQYF.